The sequence of this TCR beta chain was determined in a study of shared clonotypes between healthy human individuals. Here immunoSEQ multiplex PCR was the method, and the copy in TCRdb shows in-frame clones only, minus some. The sample consists of about 2,500,000 clones, around 90% of them appearing once. The CDR3 totals 14 residues. CDR1 and CDR2 from the germline V gene are LNHDA and SQIVND (reference sequence). Trimming shortened V by 3 bases and J by 9 bases, and 15 bases separated the two germline ends. The chain joins TRBV19 to TRBJ2-1; weak D call: TRBD1 (5 bases). Sequencing was performed on naive CD4+ T cells sorted from blood. Subset reported: CD45RA+ positively selected. The sequence was collected from a man in his late teens or twenties in good health. The CDR3 DNA follows: TGTGCCAGTAGTATCCAGGGTGACCGGACTGAGCAGTTCTTC. Translation: CASSIQGDRTEQFF.